This T cell receptor beta chain was documented in a study of T cell repertoires in ileal Crohn's disease. Study details: About half received postoperative treatment, about a dozen with thiopurines and 15 to 20 anti-TNF.

Each sample's TCRB immunosequencing used roughly 500 nanograms of biopsy DNA. Profiling relied on immunoSEQ multiplex PCR, and the TCRdb table lists in-frame clones only, not all of them. The top ten hold 4.5% to 5.5% of the sample, which has approximately 11,000 clones, roughly 79% seen once. Eligibility required adulthood, ileal or ileocolonic Crohn's disease and indicated ileocolonic resection. This receptor was obtained from an adult with Crohn's disease. What was sequenced was ileal tissue.

The CDR3, as DNA: TGTGCCAGCAGTCACCTAGCGGGAGCTTACAATGAGCAGTTCTTC. Translating it yields CASSHLAGAYNEQFF. J is TRBJ2-1 and V is TRBV27, with 10 bases that match TRBD2. Germline assignment: CDR1 MNHEY and CDR2 SMNVEV (reference sequence). The CDR3 runs to 15 residues. V lost 5 bases, J lost 4 bases, and 5 bases stayed unmatched.